This T cell receptor beta chain comes out of a study of shared clonotypes between healthy human individuals. This CDR3 contains 18 residues. The germline V gene has CDR1 SEHNR and CDR2 FQNEAQ (reference sequence). Trimming took 0 bases from V and 4 from J, leaving 21 bases between them. TCRdb's table, derived via immunoSEQ multiplex PCR, lists solely in-frame clones and lacks some. The sample lists about 2.3 million clones; around 92% were seen once. The chain links TRBV7-9 to TRBJ1-2; D is possibly TRBD1 (5 bases). The TCR originated in a man between 18 and 29 years old in good health. Some clones in this sample may be carry-over from other donors' samples. Sequenced sample: naive CD4+ T cells from PBMCs. As to subset: CD45RA+ positively selected. Written as DNA, the CDR3 is TGTGCCAGCAGCTTAGCTCGGGGCGGGGTGGCACAGGCCTATGGCTACACCTTC. This gives the protein CASSLARGGVAQAYGYTF.